One and the same sample provided the 30 T cell receptor beta chains below, sequenced in a study of cytomegalovirus exposure and HLA in healthy donors. 60 Vbeta and 13 Jbeta primers were used in PCR. Clones were read by immunoSEQ multiplex PCR, and TCRdb kept only the in-frame ones, dropping some. Of under 130,000 clones detected, 78% appear once; the ten largest clones hold 1% to 1.5%. Sequenced input: PBMCs. The receptor source for this set is a man aged 25-45 years in good health and CMV-seronegative.

The chain joins TRBV15 to TRBJ1-5; no reliable D call. V lost 3 bases and J 5 bases, leaving 20 bases between the germline ends. The CDR3 contains 17 residues. Germline V lookup: CDR1 LNHNV, CDR2 YYDKDF (reference sequence). CDR3 sequence (DNA): TGTGCCACCAGCAGTAATAGGAAGACCCTCCGGGATCAGCCCCAGCATTTT. This translates into CATSSNRKTLRDQPQHF.

CDR3 in DNA: TGCGCCAGCAGCCAAGATCCGGCGCAGGTTTGGTACTCTGGGGCCAACGTCCTGACTTTC. Residues: CASSQDPAQVWYSGANVLTF. The J gene is TRBJ2-6, the V gene TRBV4-1; D unresolved. There are 20 residues in the CDR3. Trimming cost V 0 bases and J 0 bases, with 18 bases left between them. Germline values: CDR1 MGHRA, CDR2 YSYEKL.

The V call is TRBV7-8, the J call TRBJ1-2; TRBD1 agrees at 7 bases. This CDR3 has 15 amino acids. Germline CDR1 reads SGHVS; CDR2 reads FQNEAQ. The ends lost 3 bases at V and 4 bases at J; junction bases unmatched: 8. The CDR3 DNA reads as TGTGCCAGCAGCTTGGACGGACAGGCCCTCTATGGCTACACCTTC. Its translation: CASSLDGQALYGYTF.

The rearrangement links TRBV7-2 to TRBJ2-5, with D possibly being TRBD2 (5 bases). Looked up from germline, CDR1 is SGHTA and CDR2 is FQGNSA. V gave up 5 bases and J gave up 5 bases, with 18 bases separating them. This CDR3 has 15 amino acids. In DNA form, the CDR3 reads TGTGCCAGCAGCGCCCGGGGATACACATTGGAGACCCAGTACTTC. Translation gives CASSARGYTLETQYF.

The chain uses TRBV28 and TRBJ1-5; D gene unclear. Germline loops: CDR1 MDHEN, CDR2 SYDVKM. V lost 5 bases to trimming and J lost 0 bases, with 8 bases between them. The CDR3 extends over 14 amino acids. Here the CDR3 DNA reads TGTGCCAGCAGTGAGGATAATAGCAATCAGCCCCAGCATTTT. It encodes CASSEDNSNQPQHF.

This sequence joins TRBV11-2 and TRBJ2-7; 8 bases are shared with TRBD1. The ends lost 1 base at V and 5 bases at J; junction bases unmatched: 7. The germline CDR1 and CDR2 sequences are SGHAT and FQNNGV. The CDR3 sequence is 15 residues long. The CDR3 nucleotides are TGTGCCAGCAGCTTAGCTGACAGGGGTATTGACGAGCAGTACTTC. Protein sequence: CASSLADRGIDEQYF.

The rearrangement uses TRBV7-2 and TRBJ2-7; a possible D gene is TRBD1 (5 bases). Germline CDR1 reads SGHTA; CDR2 reads FQGNSA. CDR3 size: 14 residues. Between the trimmed V and J ends, which lost 2 bases and 6 bases, there was a span of 14 bases. The DNA for the CDR3 is TGTGCCAGCAGCTTACCCCAGGGTGCTGGCGAGCAGTACTTC. The encoded protein is CASSLPQGAGEQYF.

V gene TRBV25-1 combines with J gene TRBJ2-5, with 9 nucleotides matching TRBD2. J gave up 5 bases and V 3 bases, and 10 bases lay outside the gene matches. This CDR3 is 16 amino acids long. In germline, CDR1 is MGHDK, CDR2 SYGVNS. For the CDR3, the DNA is TGTGCCAGCAGTGATTTTCCGGGACTAGCTTACGAGACCCAGTACTTC. This encodes CASSDFPGLAYETQYF.

This rearrangement joins TRBV6-5 to TRBJ2-2; D is uncertain. Looked up from germline, CDR1 is MNHEY and CDR2 is SVGAGI. The CDR3 extends over 14 amino acids. V gave up 3 bases and J gave up 4 bases, with 9 bases separating them. This chain's CDR3 is CASSYQLITGELFF. The DNA of the CDR3 is TGTGCCAGCAGTTATCAACTAATCACCGGGGAGCTGTTTTTT.

This chain connects TRBV4-3 to TRBJ2-2, with D possibly TRBD2 on 5 matching bases. Germline CDR1 and CDR2: LGHNA and YSLEER. Trimming cost V 0 bases and J 6 bases, with 14 bases left between them. This CDR3 has 16 residues. CDR3 residues: CASSQDPVEGAGELFF. The CDR3 nucleotides read TGCGCCAGCAGCCAAGATCCGGTCGAGGGCGCCGGGGAGCTGTTTTTT.

The rearrangement links TRBV20-1 to TRBJ1-1; D is possibly TRBD1 (5 bases). The V gene's germline CDR1 is DFQATT and CDR2 SNEGSKA (reference sequence). The length of the CDR3 is 11 residues. With 4 bases removed from V and 4 bases from J, the gap between germline ends came to 7 bases. In DNA form, the CDR3 reads TGCAGTGCTACCGGGGGCACTGAAGCTTTCTTT. Its protein product is CSATGGTEAFF.

This clone was counted once. The J gene is TRBJ2-5, the V gene TRBV5-4; 11 nucleotides line up with TRBD1. V lost 5 bases to trimming and J lost 4 bases; unmatched junction nucleotides: 10. Germline assignment: CDR1 SGHNT and CDR2 YYREEE (reference sequence). The CDR3 totals 16 residues. CDR3 sequence: CASSAGQGVFGETQYF. The CDR3 bases are TGTGCCAGCAGTGCGGGACAGGGGGTCTTCGGAGAGACCCAGTACTTC.

This chain connects TRBV5-4 to TRBJ2-7; 12 bases fit TRBD1. Germline CDR1 reads SGHNT; CDR2 reads YYREEE (reference sequence). The CDR3 loop spans 15 amino acids. J was trimmed by 4 bases and V by 3 bases; bases with no gene match: 5. The CDR3 loop reads CASSSGQGASYEQYF. The DNA of the CDR3 is TGTGCCAGCAGCTCGGGACAGGGGGCTTCGTACGAGCAGTACTTC.

The table lists this clone with a few counts. The V call is TRBV9, the J call TRBJ2-5; D is ambiguous. Germline CDR1 SGDLS, CDR2 YYNGEE. CDR3 length: 13 amino acids. Trimming stripped 0 bases from V and 4 bases from J, with 7 bases between. The CDR3, as DNA: TGTGCCAGCAGCGTAGCGCAGTCAGAGACCCAGTACTTC. The encoded protein is CASSVAQSETQYF.

This clone was picked up a small number of times. The chain carries TRBV15 and TRBJ2-3, with 10 positions matching TRBD2. There are 14 residues in the CDR3. Trimming took 1 base from V and 7 from J; bases not matched to a gene: 2. Germline values: CDR1 LNHNV, CDR2 YYDKDF (reference sequence). The CDR3 region has the DNA TGTGCCACCAGCAGAGCTAGCGGGAGTTATACGCAGTATTTT. The encoded protein is CATSRASGSYTQYF.

A single count supports this clone. In nucleotides, the CDR3 is TGCGCCAGCAGCCAAGAAGGTCTTCGACAGGGGGTCACAGATACGCAGTATTTT. Translated: CASSQEGLRQGVTDTQYF. The chain uses TRBV4-3 and TRBJ2-3, with 9 bases that match TRBD1. The V gene's germline CDR1 is LGHNA and CDR2 YSLEER. This CDR3 comprises 18 residues. The J segment lost 2 bases and the V segment lost 0 bases, leaving 9 bases of the junction unmatched.

The CDR3 reads CSAVQGYEQYF. For the CDR3, the DNA is TGCAGTGCTGTACAGGGTTACGAGCAGTACTTC. The chain carries TRBV20-1 and TRBJ2-7; TRBD1 is a possible D gene (6 bases). V lost 5 bases and J 4 bases, leaving 9 bases between the germline ends. The CDR3 spans 11 residues. The germline gives CDR1 DFQATT, CDR2 SNEGSKA (reference sequence).

This sequence joins TRBV9 and TRBJ2-2; D might be TRBD1 (6 bases). Per germline, CDR1 SGDLS and CDR2 YYNGEE. The V end lost 5 bases, the J end lost 5 bases, and 19 bases lay between the germline ends. This CDR3 is 16 amino acids long. CDR3 in amino acids: CASSRLGTHPTGELFF. The CDR3 coding sequence is TGTGCCAGCAGTCGTCTGGGGACACACCCAACCGGGGAGCTGTTTTTT.

The chain links TRBV27 to TRBJ1-2; tentative D call: TRBD1 (6 bases). This CDR3 has 13 amino acids. CDR1 is MNHEY and CDR2 is SMNVEV in the germline V gene (reference sequence). V lost 8 bases and J 5 bases, leaving 15 bases between the germline ends. The CDR3 loop is CASSLGQRYGYTF. CDR3 nucleotide sequence: TGTGCCAGCTCTCTTGGACAGCGTTATGGCTACACCTTC.

This rearrangement joins TRBV5-4 to TRBJ2-7; TRBD1 agrees at 11 bases. The germline CDR1 and CDR2 sequences are SGHNT and YYREEE (reference sequence). V was clipped by 3 bases and J by 4 bases; unmatched bases: 6. The CDR3 runs 15 residues. CDR3 residues: CASSSGDRGRYEQYF. The CDR3 DNA follows: TGTGCCAGCAGCTCCGGGGACAGGGGGAGGTACGAGCAGTACTTC.

V and J are TRBV5-4 and TRBJ2-5; 9 bases match TRBD2. J lost 3 bases, V lost 4 bases, and 7 bases had no gene match. The germline V gene encodes CDR1 SGHNT and CDR2 YYREEE (reference sequence). CDR3 length: 15 amino acids. The CDR3 protein is CASSRTAGGKETQYF. CDR3 coding DNA: TGTGCCAGCAGCCGGACAGCGGGGGGTAAAGAGACCCAGTACTTC. Based on the CDR3 plus reference TRBV5-4 and TRBJ2-5, the full variable domain is ETGVTQSPTHLIKTRGQQVTLRCSSQSGHNTVSWYQQALGQGPQFIFQYYREEENGRGNFPPRFSGLQFPNYSSELNVNALELDDSALYLCASSRTAGGKETQYFGPGTRLLVL.

The rearrangement links TRBV19 to TRBJ2-7, with TRBD1 matching 8 bases. The V gene end was trimmed by 9 bases and the J gene end by 3 bases; junction bases not matched to a gene: 10. In germline, CDR1 is LNHDA, CDR2 SQIVND (reference sequence). The CDR3 sequence is 14 residues long. The CDR3 sequence: CASDNRGENYEQYF. CDR3 nucleotides: TGTGCCAGCGATAACAGGGGGGAAAACTACGAGCAGTACTTC.

The rearrangement joins TRBV28 to TRBJ2-3; D possibly corresponds to TRBD2 (6 bases). Trimming pared 3 bases from V and 0 bases from J, leaving 7 bases between. Germline CDR1 MDHEN, CDR2 SYDVKM. The CDR3 contains 14 residues. DNA of the CDR3: TGTGCCAGCAGTTTCGCGGGGAGCACAGATACGCAGTATTTT. Its translation is CASSFAGSTDTQYF.

This chain joins TRBV7-6 and TRBJ1-1; TRBD1 aligns across 9 bases. The CDR3 consists of 14 residues. Germline loops: CDR1 SGHVS, CDR2 FNYEAQ. J lost 4 bases, V lost 6 bases, and 6 bases had no gene match. The CDR3 DNA reads as TGTGCCAGCAGACCGGGACAGGGAGGCACTGAAGCTTTCTTT. Translation: CASRPGQGGTEAFF.

The rearrangement links TRBV9 to TRBJ1-1; maybe TRBD1 (6 bases). Trimming shortened V by 4 bases and J by 3 bases, and 16 bases separated the two germline ends. The CDR3 runs 15 residues. Germline V gives CDR1 SGDLS, CDR2 YYNGEE. CDR3 sequence reads: CASSRRGGGDTEAFF. CDR3 DNA: TGTGCCAGCAGCCGAAGGGGGGGCGGTGACACTGAAGCTTTCTTT.

The chain links TRBV4-3 to TRBJ1-1; 9 bases map to TRBD1. The CDR3 loop spans 14 amino acids. V gave up 1 base and J gave up 3 bases; unmatched junction bases: 0. Germline V gene data show CDR1 as LGHNA and CDR2 as YSLEER. The DNA of the CDR3 is TGCGCCAGCAGCCAAGGGACAGGGGACACTGAAGCTTTCTTT. This translates into CASSQGTGDTEAFF.

This clone was recorded only once. V gene TRBV10-2 combines with J gene TRBJ1-5; possibly TRBD1 for D (6 bases). The CDR3 consists of 13 residues. The ends were cut back, 6 bases at V and 7 bases at J, with 13 bases in the middle. CDR1 and CDR2 (germline): WSHSY, SAAADI. The CDR3 DNA reads TGCGCCAGCAGCCAACAGGGCCGCCAGCCCCAGCATTTT. Encoded protein: CASSQQGRQPQHF.

The V call is TRBV29-1, the J call TRBJ1-3, with 8 bases lining up with TRBD1. V dropped 6 bases and J dropped 4; count of bases not matched to a gene: 5. The CDR3 is 13 amino acids. Germline assignment: CDR1 SQVTM and CDR2 ANQGSEA. The CDR3 spells CSVRTGKGNTIYF. The DNA for the CDR3 is TGCAGCGTCCGGACAGGGAAGGGAAACACCATATATTTT.

V and J are TRBV18 and TRBJ2-7; D not certain. CDR1 is KGHSH and CDR2 is LQKENI in the germline V gene. The CDR3 consists of 12 residues. The V end was cut by 4 bases, the J end by 6 bases, with 10 bases between. This chain's CDR3 is CASSLESGEQYF. The DNA for the CDR3 is TGTGCCAGCTCACTAGAATCTGGCGAGCAGTACTTC.

This clone has just a few counts. This chain uses TRBV15 with TRBJ2-2, with a tentative D call TRBD1 (6 bases). The germline V gene encodes CDR1 LNHNV and CDR2 YYDKDF (reference sequence). With 0 bases removed from V and 6 bases from J, the gap between germline ends came to 14 bases. This CDR3 contains 16 residues. The CDR3, as DNA: TGTGCCACCAGCAGAGATTTGGGGGCCGCCGCCGGGGAGCTGTTTTTT. The encoded protein is CATSRDLGAAAGELFF.